Shown below are 15 T cell receptor beta chains from a single sample sequenced in a study of shared clonotypes between healthy human individuals. CD45RO-negative, CCR7-positively selected cells formed the naive CD8 fraction, excluding terminally differentiated effector memory CD45RA+ cells. Profiling relied on immunoSEQ multiplex PCR, and the TCRdb table lists in-frame clones only, not all of them. The data contain roughly 770,000 clones, 96% of them seen just once; the ten biggest clones take up approximately 0.2%. The sequencing input was naive CD8+ T cells sorted from blood. The receptors were gathered from a man aged 25 to 40 in good health.

V gene TRBV6-5 combines with J gene TRBJ2-1, with TRBD2 identical over 8 bases. Germline V gene lookup returns CDR1 MNHEY and CDR2 SVGAGI. Losses at the gene ends were 4 bases for V and 10 bases for J; bases not matched to a gene: 6. This CDR3 is 13 amino acids long. The CDR3 nucleotides read TGTGCCAGCAGTTCCACTAGCGGAGGCGAGCAGTTCTTC. Its protein is CASSSTSGGEQFF.

The chain employs TRBV5-1 and TRBJ2-1, with TRBD1 identical over 8 bases. The CDR3 runs 15 residues. In germline, CDR1 is SGHRS, CDR2 YFSETQ. J gave up 7 bases and V 3 bases, and 9 bases lay outside the gene matches. For the CDR3, the DNA is TGCGCCAGCAGCTGGATGACAGGGGCCGGAAATGAGCAGTTCTTC. Its translation is CASSWMTGAGNEQFF.

The CDR3: CAITPSGNEQFF. CDR3 DNA sequence: TGTGCCATCACCCCCTCTGGGAATGAGCAGTTCTTC. The chain employs TRBV10-3 and TRBJ2-1; no reliable D call. V lost 7 bases and J 7 bases, leaving 11 bases between the germline ends. Germline V gives CDR1 ENHRY, CDR2 SYGVKD. The CDR3 sequence is 12 residues long.

The chain carries TRBV29-1 and TRBJ1-2, with D maybe TRBD1 (6 bases). The V gene's germline CDR1 is SQVTM and CDR2 ANQGSEA. CDR3 length: 11 amino acids. The V end was cut by 5 bases, the J end by 8 bases, with 12 bases between. CDR3 nucleotide sequence: TGCAGCGTTAGATCAGGGGAAGGCTACACCTTC. Its translation is CSVRSGEGYTF.

This clone was found a few times. This chain links TRBV7-2 with TRBJ2-3; D gene uncertain. This CDR3 has 15 residues. CDR1 and CDR2 from the germline V gene are SGHTA and FQGNSA. V lost 2 bases and J 0 bases, leaving 9 bases between the germline ends. CDR3 in amino acids: CASSLSALSTDTQYF. The CDR3 nucleotides read TGTGCCAGCAGCTTATCTGCCCTTAGCACAGATACGCAGTATTTT.

The V gene is TRBV4-1, the J gene TRBJ2-7; D gene unclear. Trimming took off 4 bases at V and 3 bases at J, with 10 bases between the two ends. The CDR3 has 13 amino acids. Germline V gene sequence: CDR1 MGHRA, CDR2 YSYEKL. The DNA for the CDR3 is TGCGCCAGCAGCCTGAGCCTAAACTACGAGCAGTACTTC. Residues: CASSLSLNYEQYF.

For this clone: This CDR3 is also generated by other DNA sequences in the sample. V and J are TRBV19 and TRBJ2-7; possible D gene TRBD1, 6 bases. V was cut by 8 bases and J by 1 base, with 15 bases left in between. CDR1 and CDR2 (germline): LNHDA, SQIVND (reference sequence). The CDR3 totals 14 residues. In nucleotides, the CDR3 is TGTGCCAGTTCATACCGGGACACTTCCTACGAGCAGTACTTC. This encodes CASSYRDTSYEQYF.

The chain combines TRBV27 with TRBJ2-5; TRBD1 matches at 7 bases. The CDR3 totals 13 residues. The ends lost 6 bases at V and 7 bases at J; junction bases unmatched: 8. Germline V CDR1 and CDR2: MNHEY, SMNVEV (reference sequence). DNA for the CDR3: TGTGCCAGCAGACAAACAGGGGCCGGGACCCAGTACTTC. It specifies CASRQTGAGTQYF.

The chain combines TRBV29-1 with TRBJ2-5, with 14 bases identical to TRBD2. Germline V CDR1 and CDR2: SQVTM, ANQGSEA. V trimming: 7 bases; J trimming: 4 bases; junction bases outside the gene matches: 8. This CDR3 spans 15 amino acids. The CDR3 DNA reads TGCAGCGGTTCGGGACTAGCGGGAGAAAGAGAGACCCAGTACTTC. Its protein product is CSGSGLAGERETQYF. Full variable domain (missing parts from reference TRBV29-1 and TRBJ2-5): SAVISQKPSRDICQRGTSLTIQCQVDSQVTMMFWYRQQPGQSLTLIATANQGSEATYESGFVIDKFPISRPNLTFSTLTVSNMSPEDSSIYLCSGSGLAGERETQYFGPGTRLLVL.

This clone appeared a single time. Within the sample, other DNA sequences also encode this same CDR3. CDR3 sequence (DNA): TGCGCCAGCAGCCAAGGACTAGCGGGAGTGTACGAGCAGTACTTC. Amino acids: CASSQGLAGVYEQYF. The chain recombines TRBV4-3 with TRBJ2-7; 12 nucleotides line up with TRBD2. V shed 1 base, J shed 4 bases, and the junction held 2 bases outside the gene matches. The CDR3 runs 15 residues. Germline V gene sequence: CDR1 LGHNA, CDR2 YSLEER.

This rearrangement joins TRBV11-3 to TRBJ2-3; perhaps TRBD1 as D (7 bases). The CDR3 is 17 amino acids. Trimming took 5 bases from V and 1 from J, leaving 19 bases between them. Germline loops: CDR1 SGHNT, CDR2 YENEEA. The CDR3 coding sequence is TGTGCCAGCAGCCTCGCCAGGGGGGAACTGCGCACAGATACGCAGTATTTT. It yields the protein CASSLARGELRTDTQYF.

CDR3 residues: CASLGNEQFF. The CDR3 coding sequence is TGTGCCAGCTTGGGAAATGAGCAGTTCTTC. This rearrangement joins TRBV7-9 to TRBJ2-1, with D unresolved. Germline V gene data show CDR1 as SEHNR and CDR2 as FQNEAQ (reference sequence). This CDR3 contains 10 residues. Trimming removed 8 bases at V and 7 bases at J, with 6 bases between.

V gene TRBV7-6 combines with J gene TRBJ2-7; unclear D gene. Trimming left V 5 bases short and J 3 bases short, with 11 bases between. CDR1 is SGHVS and CDR2 is FNYEAQ in the germline V gene. This CDR3 region has 13 residues. The CDR3 sequence: CASSPRNLYEQYF. The CDR3 region has the DNA TGTGCCAGCAGCCCCAGGAACCTCTACGAGCAGTACTTC. Supplemented by reference TRBV7-6 and TRBJ2-7, the full variable domain reads GAGVSQSPRYKVTKRGQDVALRCDPISGHVSLYWYRQALGQGPEFLTYFNYEAQQDKSGLPNDRFSAERPEGSISTLTIQRTEQRDSAMYRCASSPRNLYEQYFGPGTRLTVT.

The gene calls are TRBV20-1 and TRBJ2-1; tentatively, D is TRBD2 (6 bases). Per germline, CDR1 DFQATT and CDR2 SNEGSKA (reference sequence). CDR3 length: 11 residues. V was clipped by 5 bases and J by 13 bases, with 15 bases between them. CDR3 nucleotides: TGCAGTGCTCCGGAGGGGACTTATCAGTTCTTC. Protein product: CSAPEGTYQFF.

The chain is built from TRBV13 and TRBJ2-5, with unresolved D. V was pared by 2 bases and J by 5 bases, with 3 bases between. Per the germline V gene, CDR1 is PRHDT and CDR2 is FYEKMQ (reference sequence). The CDR3 is 11 residues long. The chain's CDR3 is CASSLFETQYF. As DNA, the CDR3 is TGTGCCAGCAGCTTATTCGAGACCCAGTACTTC.